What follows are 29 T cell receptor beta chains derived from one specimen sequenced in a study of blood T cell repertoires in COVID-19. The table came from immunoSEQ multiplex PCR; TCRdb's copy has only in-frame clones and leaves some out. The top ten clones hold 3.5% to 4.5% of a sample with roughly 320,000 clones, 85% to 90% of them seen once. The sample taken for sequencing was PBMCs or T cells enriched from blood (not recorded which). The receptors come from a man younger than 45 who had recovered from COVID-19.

As DNA, the CDR3 is TGTGCCAGCGAGTCCCGGGGGTACGAGCAGTACTTC. Translating gives CASESRGYEQYF. V and J are TRBV6-5 and TRBJ2-7; tentatively, D is TRBD2 (6 bases). This CDR3 contains 12 residues. CDR1 and CDR2 from the germline V gene are MNHEY and SVGAGI. The V end lost 8 bases, the J end lost 4 bases, and 12 bases lay between the germline ends.

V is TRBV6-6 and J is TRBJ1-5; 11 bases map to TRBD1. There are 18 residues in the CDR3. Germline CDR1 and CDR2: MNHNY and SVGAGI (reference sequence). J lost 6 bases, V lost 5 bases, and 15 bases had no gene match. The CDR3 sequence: CASSRDRGTSDGGQPQHF. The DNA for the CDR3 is TGTGCCAGCAGTCGGGACAGGGGGACGAGCGATGGGGGTCAGCCCCAGCATTTT.

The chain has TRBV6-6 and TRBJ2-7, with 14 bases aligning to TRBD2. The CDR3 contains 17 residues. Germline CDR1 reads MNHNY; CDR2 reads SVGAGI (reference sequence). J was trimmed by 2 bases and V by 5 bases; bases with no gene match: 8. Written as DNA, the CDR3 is TGTGCCAGCAGTCTCTCTGGACTAGCGGGAGGAGCCTACGAGCAGTACTTC. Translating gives CASSLSGLAGGAYEQYF.

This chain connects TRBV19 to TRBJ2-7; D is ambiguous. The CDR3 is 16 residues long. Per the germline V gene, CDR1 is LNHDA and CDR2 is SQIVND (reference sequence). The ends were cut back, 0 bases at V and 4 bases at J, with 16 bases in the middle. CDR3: CASSIDSATVLYEQYF. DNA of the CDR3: TGTGCCAGTAGTATAGACTCCGCAACGGTTCTATACGAGCAGTACTTC. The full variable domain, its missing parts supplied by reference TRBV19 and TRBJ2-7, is DGGITQSPKYLFRKEGQNVTLSCEQNLNHDAMYWYRQDPGQGLRLIYYSQIVNDFQKGDIAEGYSVSREKKESFPLTVTSAQKNPTAFYLCASSIDSATVLYEQYFGPGTRLTVT.

CDR3: CASGTSGVSYEQYF. CDR3 sequence (DNA): TGCGCCAGCGGAACTAGCGGAGTCTCCTACGAGCAGTACTTC. The rearrangement links TRBV5-1 to TRBJ2-7, with 8 bases matching TRBD2. The CDR3 has 14 amino acids. Germline V gives CDR1 SGHRS, CDR2 YFSETQ. V trimming: 7 bases; J trimming: 0 bases; junction bases outside the gene matches: 6.

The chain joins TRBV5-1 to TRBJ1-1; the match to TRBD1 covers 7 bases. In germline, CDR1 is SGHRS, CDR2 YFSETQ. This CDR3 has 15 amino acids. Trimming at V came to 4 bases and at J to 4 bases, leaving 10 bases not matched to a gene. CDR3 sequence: CASSARQGRTTEAFF. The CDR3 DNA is TGCGCCAGCAGCGCCAGACAGGGACGGACCACTGAAGCTTTCTTT.

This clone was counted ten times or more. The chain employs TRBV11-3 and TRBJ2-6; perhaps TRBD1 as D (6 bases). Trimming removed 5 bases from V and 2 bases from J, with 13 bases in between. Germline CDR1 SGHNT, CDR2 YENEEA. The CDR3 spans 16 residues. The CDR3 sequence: CASSPYSGAGANVLTF. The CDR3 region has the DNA TGTGCCAGCAGCCCTTATTCAGGGGCTGGGGCCAACGTCCTGACTTTC.

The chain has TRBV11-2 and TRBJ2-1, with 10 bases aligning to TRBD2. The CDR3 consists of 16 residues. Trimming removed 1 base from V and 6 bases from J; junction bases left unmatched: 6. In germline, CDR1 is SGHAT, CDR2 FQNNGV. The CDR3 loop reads CASSLGSGGDLNEQFF. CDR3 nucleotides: TGTGCCAGCAGCTTAGGGAGCGGGGGGGACCTCAATGAGCAGTTCTTC.

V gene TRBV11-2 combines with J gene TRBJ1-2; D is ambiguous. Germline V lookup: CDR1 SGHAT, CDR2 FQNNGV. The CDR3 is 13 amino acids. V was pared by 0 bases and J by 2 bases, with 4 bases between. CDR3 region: CASSLDVNYGYTF. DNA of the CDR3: TGTGCCAGCAGCTTAGATGTAAACTATGGCTACACCTTC.

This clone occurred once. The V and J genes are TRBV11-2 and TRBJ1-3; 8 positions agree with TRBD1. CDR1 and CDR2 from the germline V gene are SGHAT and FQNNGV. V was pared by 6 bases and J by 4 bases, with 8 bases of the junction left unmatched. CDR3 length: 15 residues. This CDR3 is CASREQGEPGNTIYF. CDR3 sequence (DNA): TGTGCCAGCAGAGAACAGGGGGAACCCGGAAACACCATATATTTT.

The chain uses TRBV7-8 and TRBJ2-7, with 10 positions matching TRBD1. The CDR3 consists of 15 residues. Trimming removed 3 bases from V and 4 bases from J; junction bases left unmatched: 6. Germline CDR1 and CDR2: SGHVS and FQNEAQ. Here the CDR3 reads CASSLTGGNKYEQYF. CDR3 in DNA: TGTGCCAGCAGCTTGACAGGGGGCAACAAGTACGAGCAGTACTTC.

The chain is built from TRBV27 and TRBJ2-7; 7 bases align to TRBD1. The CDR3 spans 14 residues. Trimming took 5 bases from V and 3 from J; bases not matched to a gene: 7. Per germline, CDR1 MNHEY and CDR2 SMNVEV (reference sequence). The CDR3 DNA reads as TGTGCCAGCAGTCCCGGACAGGTTGGCTACGAGCAGTACTTC. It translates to CASSPGQVGYEQYF.

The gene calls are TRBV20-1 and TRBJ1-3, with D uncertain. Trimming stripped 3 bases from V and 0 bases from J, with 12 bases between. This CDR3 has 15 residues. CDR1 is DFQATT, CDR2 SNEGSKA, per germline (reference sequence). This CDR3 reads CSASPGSSSGNTIYF. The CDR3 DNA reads TGCAGTGCTAGTCCTGGCTCCTCCTCTGGAAACACCATATATTTT.

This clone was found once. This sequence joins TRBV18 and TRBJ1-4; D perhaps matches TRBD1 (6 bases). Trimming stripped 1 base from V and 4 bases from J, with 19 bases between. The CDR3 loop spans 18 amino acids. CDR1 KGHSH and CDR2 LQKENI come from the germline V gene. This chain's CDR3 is CASSPRPGTRGDNEKLFF. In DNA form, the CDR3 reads TGTGCCAGCTCACCACGGCCCGGGACACGGGGGGATAATGAAAAACTGTTTTTT.

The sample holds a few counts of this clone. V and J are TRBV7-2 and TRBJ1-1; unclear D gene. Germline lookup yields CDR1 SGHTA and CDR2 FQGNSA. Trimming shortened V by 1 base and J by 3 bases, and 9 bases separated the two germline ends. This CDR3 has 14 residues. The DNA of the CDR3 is TGTGCCAGCAGCTTAGGGTCCGGTTACACTGAAGCTTTCTTT. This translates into CASSLGSGYTEAFF.

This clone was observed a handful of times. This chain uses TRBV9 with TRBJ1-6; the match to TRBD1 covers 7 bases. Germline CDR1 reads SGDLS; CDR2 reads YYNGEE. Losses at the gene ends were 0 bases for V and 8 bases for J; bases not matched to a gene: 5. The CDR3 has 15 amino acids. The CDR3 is CASSVARGPDSPLHF. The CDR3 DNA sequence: TGTGCCAGCAGCGTAGCGAGGGGGCCTGATTCACCCCTCCACTTT.

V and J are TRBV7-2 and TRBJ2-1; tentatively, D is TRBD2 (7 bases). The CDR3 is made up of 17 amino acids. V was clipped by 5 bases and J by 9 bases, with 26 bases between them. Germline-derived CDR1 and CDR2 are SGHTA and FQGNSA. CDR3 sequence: CASSHGRGRRGRSEQFF. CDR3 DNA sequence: TGTGCCAGCAGCCATGGGAGGGGGAGACGGGGTCGAAGTGAGCAGTTCTTC. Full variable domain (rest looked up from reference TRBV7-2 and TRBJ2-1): GAGVSQSPSNKVTEKGKDVELRCDPISGHTALYWYRQSLGQGLEFLIYFQGNSAPDKSGLPSDRFSAERTGGSVSTLTIQRTQQEDSAVYLCASSHGRGRRGRSEQFFGPGTRLTVL.

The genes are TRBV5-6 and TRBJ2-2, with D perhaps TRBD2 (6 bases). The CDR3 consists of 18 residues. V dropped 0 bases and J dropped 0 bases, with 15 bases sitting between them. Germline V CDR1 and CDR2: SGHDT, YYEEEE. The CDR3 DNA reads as TGTGCCAGCAGCTTGGAGGTTTGGCGGGGCCCGAACACCGGGGAGCTGTTTTTT. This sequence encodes CASSLEVWRGPNTGELFF.

CDR3 bases: TGTGCCAGCAGTTCTAATAGGGGGCTTACTGAAGCTTTCTTT. Amino acids: CASSSNRGLTEAFF. The chain joins TRBV3-1 (or the pseudogene TRBV3-2) to TRBJ1-1; 7 bases are shared with TRBD1. The CDR3 sequence is 14 residues long. V shed 6 bases and J 5 bases; nucleotides not matched to a gene: 9. CDR1 and CDR2 (germline): LGHDT, YNNKEL (reference sequence).

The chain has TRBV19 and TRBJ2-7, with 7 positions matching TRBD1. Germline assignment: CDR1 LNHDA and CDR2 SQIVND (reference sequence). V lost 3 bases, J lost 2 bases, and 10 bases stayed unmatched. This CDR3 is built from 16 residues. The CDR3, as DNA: TGTGCCAGTAGTATTCCCGACAGGGCTTCTCCCTACGAGCAGTACTTC. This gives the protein CASSIPDRASPYEQYF.

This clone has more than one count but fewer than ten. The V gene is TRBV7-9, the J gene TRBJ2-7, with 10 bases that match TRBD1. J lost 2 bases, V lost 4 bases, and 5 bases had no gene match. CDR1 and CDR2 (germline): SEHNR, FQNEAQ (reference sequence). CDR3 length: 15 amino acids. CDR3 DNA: TGTGCCAGCAGCTCGGACAGGGGGATTACCTACGAGCAGTACTTC. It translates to CASSSDRGITYEQYF.

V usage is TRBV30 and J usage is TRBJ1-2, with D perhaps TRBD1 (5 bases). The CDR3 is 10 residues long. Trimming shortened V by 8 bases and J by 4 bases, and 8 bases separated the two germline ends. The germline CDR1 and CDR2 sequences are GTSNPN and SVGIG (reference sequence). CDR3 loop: CAAGLYGYTF. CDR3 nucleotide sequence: TGTGCCGCGGGACTCTATGGCTACACCTTC.

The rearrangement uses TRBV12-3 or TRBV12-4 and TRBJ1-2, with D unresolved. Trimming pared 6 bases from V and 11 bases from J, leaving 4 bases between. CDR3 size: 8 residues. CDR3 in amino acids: CASSPYTF. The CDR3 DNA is TGTGCCAGCAGCCCTTACACCTTC.

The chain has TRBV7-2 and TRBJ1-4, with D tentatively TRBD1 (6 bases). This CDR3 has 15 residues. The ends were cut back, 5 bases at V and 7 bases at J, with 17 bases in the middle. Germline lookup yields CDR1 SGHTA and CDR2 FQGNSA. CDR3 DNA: TGTGCCAGCAGCCCAACTGGGGGCTCGGGTGAAAAACTGTTTTTT. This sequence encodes CASSPTGGSGEKLFF.

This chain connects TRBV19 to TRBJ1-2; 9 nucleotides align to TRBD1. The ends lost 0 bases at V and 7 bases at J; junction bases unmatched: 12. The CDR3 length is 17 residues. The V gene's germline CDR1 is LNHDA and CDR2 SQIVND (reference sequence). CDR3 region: CASSIDPSDRGLSGYTF. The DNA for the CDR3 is TGTGCCAGTAGTATAGATCCCTCGGACAGGGGATTATCTGGCTACACCTTC.

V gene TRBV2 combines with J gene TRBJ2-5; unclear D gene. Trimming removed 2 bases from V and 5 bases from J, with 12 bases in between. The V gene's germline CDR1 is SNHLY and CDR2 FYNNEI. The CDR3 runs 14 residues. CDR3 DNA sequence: TGTGCCAGCAGTGAAACTCCAAACGCGGAGACCCAGTACTTC. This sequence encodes CASSETPNAETQYF.

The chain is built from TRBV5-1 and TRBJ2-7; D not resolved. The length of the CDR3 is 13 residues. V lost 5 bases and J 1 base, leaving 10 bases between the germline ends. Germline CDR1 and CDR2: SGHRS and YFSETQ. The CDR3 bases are TGCGCCAGCAGAACTCAGGTTTCCTACGAGCAGTACTTC. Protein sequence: CASRTQVSYEQYF. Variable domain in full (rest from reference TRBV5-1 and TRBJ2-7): KAGVTQTPRYLIKTRGQQVTLSCSPISGHRSVSWYQQTPGQGLQFLFEYFSETQRNKGNFPGRFSGRQFSNSRSEMNVSTLELGDSALYLCASRTQVSYEQYFGPGTRLTVT.

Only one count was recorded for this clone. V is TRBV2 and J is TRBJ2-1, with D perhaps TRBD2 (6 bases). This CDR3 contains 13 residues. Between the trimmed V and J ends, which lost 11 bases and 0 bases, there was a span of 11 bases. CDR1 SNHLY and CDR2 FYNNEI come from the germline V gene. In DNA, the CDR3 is TGTGCCGGGGGGTCCAGCTCCTACAATGAGCAGTTCTTC. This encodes CAGGSSSYNEQFF.

The CDR3 is CASSQVRGLAGVTGYYEQYF. CDR3 DNA: TGTGCCAGCAGCCAAGTTCGGGGACTAGCGGGGGTTACCGGTTACTACGAGCAGTACTTC. The chain is built from TRBV4-2 and TRBJ2-7; TRBD2 matches at 14 bases. The J segment lost 3 bases and the V segment lost 1 base, leaving 14 bases of the junction unmatched. Germline values: CDR1 LGHNA, CDR2 YNFKEQ. There are 20 residues in the CDR3.